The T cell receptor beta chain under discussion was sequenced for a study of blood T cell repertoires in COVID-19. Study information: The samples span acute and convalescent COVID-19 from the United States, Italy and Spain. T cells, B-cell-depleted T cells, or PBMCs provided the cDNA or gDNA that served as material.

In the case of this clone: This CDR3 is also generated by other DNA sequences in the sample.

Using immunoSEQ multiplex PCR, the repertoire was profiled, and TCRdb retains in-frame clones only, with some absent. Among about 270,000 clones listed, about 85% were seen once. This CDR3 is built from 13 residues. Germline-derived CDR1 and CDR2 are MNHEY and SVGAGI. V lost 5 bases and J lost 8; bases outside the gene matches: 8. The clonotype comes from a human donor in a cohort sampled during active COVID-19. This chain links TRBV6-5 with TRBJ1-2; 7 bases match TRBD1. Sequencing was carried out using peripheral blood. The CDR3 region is CASSRGQGWGYTF. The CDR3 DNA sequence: TGTGCCAGCAGTAGGGGGCAGGGGTGGGGCTACACCTTC.